These 11 T cell receptor beta chains came from one sample sequenced in a study of blood T cell repertoires in COVID-19. TCRdb's copy holds only in-frame clones and misses some; the assay was immunoSEQ multiplex PCR. The sample shows some 400,000 clones, around 86% of them seen only once. Sequencing used peripheral blood. The source is a human donor in a cohort sampled during active COVID-19.

This chain joins TRBV2 and TRBJ1-2, with 7 bases fitting TRBD1. The germline V gene has CDR1 SNHLY and CDR2 FYNNEI. The CDR3 totals 13 residues. J was trimmed by 3 bases and V by 8 bases; bases with no gene match: 6. CDR3 coding DNA: TGTGCCAGCCGGGGGACAGTCGACTATGGCTACACCTTC. Its protein product is CASRGTVDYGYTF.

Here the CDR3 DNA reads TGTGCCAGCAGCGTAGGGGGGCCCGGGGAGCTGTTTTTT. Amino acids: CASSVGGPGELFF. The genes are TRBV9 and TRBJ2-2, with a weak D call TRBD1 (6 bases). The CDR3 runs 13 residues. The ends were cut back, 0 bases at V and 6 bases at J, with 6 bases in the middle. Germline CDR1 SGDLS, CDR2 YYNGEE.

The chain couples TRBV3-1 (or the pseudogene TRBV3-2) to TRBJ1-3; D unresolved. Germline CDR1 reads LGHDT; CDR2 reads YNNKEL (reference sequence). The CDR3 totals 14 residues. V was trimmed by 6 bases and J by 0 bases, leaving 9 bases between them. The DNA of the CDR3 is TGTGCCAGCAGTCAGGATTTCTCTGGAAACACCATATATTTT. It codes for CASSQDFSGNTIYF.

The chain has TRBV16 and TRBJ2-7; 10 bases align to TRBD1. The CDR3 is 16 residues long. Germline CDR1 and CDR2: KGHSY and FQNENV. V shed 4 bases and J 4 bases; nucleotides not matched to a gene: 10. CDR3 in amino acids: CASSLLPTGGQYEQYF. DNA for the CDR3: TGTGCCAGCAGCCTACTACCGACAGGGGGCCAGTACGAGCAGTACTTC.

This rearrangement joins TRBV5-6 to TRBJ1-3; D gene ambiguous. This CDR3 is built from 17 residues. Trimming took off 1 base at V and 1 base at J, with 15 bases between the two ends. The germline V gene has CDR1 SGHDT and CDR2 YYEEEE. The CDR3 spells CASSLLVQPGSGNTIYF. In nucleotides, the CDR3 is TGTGCCAGCAGCTTGCTGGTACAGCCGGGGTCTGGAAACACCATATATTTT.

J is TRBJ2-3 and V is TRBV5-1; possibly TRBD2 for D (7 bases). This CDR3 contains 15 residues. V lost 0 bases to trimming and J lost 5 bases, with 13 bases between them. From germline, CDR1 is SGHRS and CDR2 YFSETQ. The CDR3 sequence is CASSLDRGALDTQYF. CDR3 in DNA: TGCGCCAGCAGCTTGGACCGGGGGGCTCTAGATACGCAGTATTTT.

This sequence joins TRBV19 and TRBJ1-5; TRBD1 matches 7 bases. Per the germline V gene, CDR1 is LNHDA and CDR2 is SQIVND (reference sequence). V lost 4 bases and J lost 5; bases outside the gene matches: 2. There are 13 residues in the CDR3. CDR3 loop: CASSTTGHQPQHF. The CDR3 coding sequence is TGTGCCAGTAGTACGACAGGGCATCAGCCCCAGCATTTT.

This chain links TRBV15 with TRBJ2-1; 9 bases align to TRBD2. Trimming cost V 0 bases and J 8 bases; bases outside gene matches: 14. The CDR3 is made up of 18 amino acids. The V gene's germline CDR1 is LNHNV and CDR2 YYDKDF (reference sequence). The CDR3 sequence: CATSRDGAGTSLRDEQFF. In nucleotides, the CDR3 is TGTGCCACCAGCAGAGATGGGGCCGGGACTAGCCTTAGGGATGAGCAGTTCTTC.

The chain links TRBV3-1 (or the pseudogene TRBV3-2) to TRBJ2-3, with D possibly TRBD2 on 5 matching bases. Trimming took off 0 bases at V and 6 bases at J, with 13 bases between the two ends. CDR1 LGHDT and CDR2 YNNKEL come from the germline V gene (reference sequence). CDR3 length: 15 amino acids. CDR3 coding DNA: TGTGCCAGCAGCCAAGACGTTGCTAGCAAGGATACGCAGTATTTT. Its translation: CASSQDVASKDTQYF.

V usage is TRBV5-1 and J usage is TRBJ1-4; perhaps TRBD1 as D (5 bases). V lost 2 bases and J 8 bases, leaving 13 bases between the germline ends. The CDR3 loop spans 14 amino acids. CDR1 and CDR2 from the germline V gene are SGHRS and YFSETQ. The CDR3, as DNA: TGCGCCAGCAGCTTCGGGGGTCCCGACGAAAAACTGTTTTTT. Amino acids: CASSFGGPDEKLFF.

As DNA, the CDR3 is TGTGCCAGCAGTGAAGCGCCGGAGGCGACCCAGTACTTC. Its translation is CASSEAPEATQYF. This sequence joins TRBV6-1 and TRBJ2-5; weak D call: TRBD2 (5 bases). Looked up from germline, CDR1 is MNHNS and CDR2 is SASEGT. The CDR3 runs to 13 residues. With 0 bases removed from V and 7 bases from J, the gap between germline ends came to 9 bases.